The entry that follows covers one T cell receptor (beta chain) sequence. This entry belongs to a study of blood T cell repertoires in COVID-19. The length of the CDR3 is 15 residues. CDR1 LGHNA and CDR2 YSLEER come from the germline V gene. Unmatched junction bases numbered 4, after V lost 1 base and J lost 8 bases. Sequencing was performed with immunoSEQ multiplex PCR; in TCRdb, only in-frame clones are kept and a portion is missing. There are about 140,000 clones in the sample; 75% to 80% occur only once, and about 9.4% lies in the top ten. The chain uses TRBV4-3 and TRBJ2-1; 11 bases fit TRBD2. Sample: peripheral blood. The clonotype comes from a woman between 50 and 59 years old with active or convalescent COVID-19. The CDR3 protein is CASSQGTSGSYEQFF. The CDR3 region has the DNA TGCGCCAGCAGCCAAGGTACTAGCGGGAGCTATGAGCAGTTCTTC.